This T cell receptor (beta chain) is from a study of blood T cell repertoires in COVID-19. Study details: The United States, Italy and Spain were the sources of the acute and convalescent COVID-19 samples.

Data came from immunoSEQ multiplex PCR; TCRdb stores just in-frame clones and leaves some out. Counted here are about 200,000 clones, about 88% occurring once; the ten biggest clones make up 5.5% to 7%. Germline V gene sequence: CDR1 SEHNR, CDR2 FQNEAQ (reference sequence). This CDR3 region has 14 residues. Trimming took 1 base from V and 7 from J; bases not matched to a gene: 3. What was sequenced was peripheral blood. The chain couples TRBV7-9 to TRBJ2-2; 7 positions match TRBD1. This clonotype was sampled from a woman between 40 and 50 years old who had recovered from COVID-19. The CDR3 DNA reads as TGTGCCAGCAGCTTAGAGCCAGGGGGCGGGGAGCTGTTTTTT. Its translation: CASSLEPGGGELFF.